This TCR beta chain was found in a study of beta chain features in type 1 diabetes (dated by TCRdb to the late 2010s). Study-wide context: Mean age, gender distribution, total cell number and subset yield were not different between patients and healthy donors. Across all samples, roughly 110,000,000 sorted cells were examined, and cell number per subset correlated strongly with RNA yield. The study compared TCRB repertoires of sorted circulating CD4+ T cell subsets between recently diagnosed type 1 diabetes patients and matched healthy donors. Naive and central memory subsets were obtained from all 30 or so donors, but regulatory and stem cell-like memory subsets were isolated from only 8 patients and roughly eight healthy donors.

V is cut by 3 bases and J by 1 base, and the space between the germline ends is 9 bases. From the cysteine through the phenylalanine, the CDR3 covers 14 amino acids. Solely the CDR3 DNA is kept, with 42 bases framed from the first base. The germline V gene provides CDR1 SGHTA and CDR2 FQGNSA. General conclusions and limits of the study: Naive, central memory and regulatory TCRB repertoires appeared more similar among patients than among healthy donors. Type 1 diabetes patients showed a moderate but significant shortening of TCRB CDR3 length in all four CD4+ subsets. HLA sub-analyses involved small numbers of individuals, so any influence of HLA type on TCRB rearrangement remained unresolved. Shorter templates might have been favored by PCR, but patient and control samples were amplified and corrected together, so both groups would have been affected equally by any skew. Patients with type 1 diabetes made fewer insertions and deleted more nucleotides at VDJ recombination sites, implying thymic rearrangement abnormalities. Sequencing cDNA rather than genomic DNA could over-represent highly expressing activated cells, although activation and CD3 levels did not differ between groups.

Each donor gave one peripheral blood draw, roughly 0.11 L on average, collected into heparinised tubes. Naive, central memory, regulatory and stem cell-like memory CD4+ T cells were sorted on a BD FACSAria II using a panel including CD45RO, CCR7, CD25, CD127, CD95 and CD27. All sorted populations exceeded 95% purity. Right away, PBMCs were isolated by Lymphoprep density gradient centrifugation and were stained directly, with no culture step. So that batch effects would be minimized, each experiment stained and sorted samples in pairs, pairing one healthy donor with one patient. In regard to this clone: There is no known antigen for this receptor. Base-call qualities are not available, and no considerably larger clone is one nucleotide away.

All of the isolated RNA was reverse transcribed with the High Capacity cDNA Reverse Transcription Kit, so expressed TCRB transcripts were sequenced. Deep immunoSEQ sequencing was applied to naive, central memory and regulatory T cell samples, giving an average of around 3.8 million total reads per sample. Sorted cells were lysed in RLT buffer and RNA was extracted with DNase-treated RNeasy Micro or Mini kits, depending on cell number. Each cell subset was processed on its own to prevent cross-contamination, while patient and healthy donor samples were processed together. TCRB sequences were amplified from cDNA with the immunoSEQ multiplex PCR, producing 87-bp fragments spanning the CDR3 region. Amplicons were sequenced on the Illumina HiSeq platform. In the source study's methods: PCR bias was computationally corrected using synthetic template baselines, reads within Hamming distance 2 were collapsed, and singletons that could not be merged were discarded. Reads were aligned against IMGT so that V, D and J genes, CDR3 length and insertions or deletions at six rearrangement sites could be assigned. Within each subset, clonotype counts were normalized to the number of sorted cells before true diversity and Gini coefficients were calculated with the tcR R package. The overlap coefficient, calculated on TCRB nucleotide sequences, was used to quantify repertoire sharing. The table was pulled from immuneACCESS by TCRdb, which kept in-frame rearrangements only. Such tables lose some clones; where checked, under half of the loss comes from unresolved V genes, and the rest has no known cause. That table supplies the V and J calls and clone size; D and trimming were determined from the DNA. The sample table shows about 120,000 clones, and 15% to 20% are seen once. Jointly, the top ten make up 2.3% of the sample.

This clonotype was obtained from a man aged 25-45 years with type 1 diabetes. The chain is encoded by TRBV7-2 joined to TRBJ1-2; the D gene identity is not certain. The specimen sequenced was central memory CD4+ T cells from blood. The CDR3 protein: CASSLFEVNYGYTF. At the DNA level, the sequence is TGTGCCAGCAGCTTGTTCGAGGTTAACTATGGCTACACCTTC.